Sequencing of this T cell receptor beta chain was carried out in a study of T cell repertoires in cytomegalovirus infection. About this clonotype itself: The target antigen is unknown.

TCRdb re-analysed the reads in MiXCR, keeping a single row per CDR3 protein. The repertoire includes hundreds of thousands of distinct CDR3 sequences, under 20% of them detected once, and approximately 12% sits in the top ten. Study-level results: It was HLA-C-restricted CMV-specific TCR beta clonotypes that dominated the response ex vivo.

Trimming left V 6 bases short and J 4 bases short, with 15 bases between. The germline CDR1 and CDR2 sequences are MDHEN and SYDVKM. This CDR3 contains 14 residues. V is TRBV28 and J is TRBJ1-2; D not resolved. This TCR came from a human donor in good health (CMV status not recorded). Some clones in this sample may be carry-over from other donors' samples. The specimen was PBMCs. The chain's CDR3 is CASSPRGGPYGYTF. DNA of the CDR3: TGTGCCAGCAGCCCGCGAGGTGGGCCCTATGGCTACACCTTC.